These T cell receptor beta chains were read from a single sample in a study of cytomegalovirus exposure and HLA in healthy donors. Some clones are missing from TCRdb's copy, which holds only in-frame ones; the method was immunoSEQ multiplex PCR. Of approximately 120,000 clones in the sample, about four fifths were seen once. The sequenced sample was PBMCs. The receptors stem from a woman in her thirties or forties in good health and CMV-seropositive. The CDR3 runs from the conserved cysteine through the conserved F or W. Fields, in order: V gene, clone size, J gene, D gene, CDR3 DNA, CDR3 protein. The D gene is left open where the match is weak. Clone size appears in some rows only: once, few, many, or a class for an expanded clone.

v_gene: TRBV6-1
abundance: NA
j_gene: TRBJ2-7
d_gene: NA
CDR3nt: TGTGCCAGCAGCGTTGACAGGCGGTGGGAGCAGTACTTC
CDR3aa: CASSVDRRWEQYF

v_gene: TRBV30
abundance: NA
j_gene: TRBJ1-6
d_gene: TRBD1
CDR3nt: TGTGCCTGGAAAGAACAGGGGGCTCATAATTCACCCCTCCACTTT
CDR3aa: CAWKEQGAHNSPLHF

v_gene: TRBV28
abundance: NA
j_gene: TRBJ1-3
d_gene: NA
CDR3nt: TGTGCCAGCAGTACCCCCAGGGAAATCTCTGGAAACACCATATATTTT
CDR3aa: CASSTPREISGNTIYF

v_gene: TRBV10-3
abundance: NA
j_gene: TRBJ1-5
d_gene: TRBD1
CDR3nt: TGTGCCATCAGTGCCACAGGGGGCGGCAATCAGCCCCAGCATTTT
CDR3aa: CAISATGGGNQPQHF

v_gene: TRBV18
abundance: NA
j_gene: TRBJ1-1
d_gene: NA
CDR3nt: TGTGCCAGCTCATCGGACAGCGCGAACACTGAAGCTTTCTTT
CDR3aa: CASSSDSANTEAFF

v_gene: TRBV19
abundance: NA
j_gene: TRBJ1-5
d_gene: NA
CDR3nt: TGTGCCAGTAGTATTGGCGCCTACGGGGATCAGCCCCGGCATTTT
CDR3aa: CASSIGAYGDQPRHF

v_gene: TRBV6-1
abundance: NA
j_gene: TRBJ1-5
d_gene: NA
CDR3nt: TGTGCCAGCAGGTACGGTTATAGCAATCAGCCCCAGCATTTT
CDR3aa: CASRYGYSNQPQHF

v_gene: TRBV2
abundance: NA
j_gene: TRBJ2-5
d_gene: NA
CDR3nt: TGTGCATCGCCCCCGAGTGCGACCCAGTACTTC
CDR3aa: CASPPSATQYF

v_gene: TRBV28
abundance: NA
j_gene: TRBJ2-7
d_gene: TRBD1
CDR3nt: TGTGCCAGCAGGCCTACCGGGACAGGGTCCTACGAGCAGTACTTC
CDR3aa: CASRPTGTGSYEQYF

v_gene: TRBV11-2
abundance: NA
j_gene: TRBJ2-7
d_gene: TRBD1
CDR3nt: TGTGCCAGCAGCTTTGGGGACAGAGCGTACTTC
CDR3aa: CASSFGDRAYF

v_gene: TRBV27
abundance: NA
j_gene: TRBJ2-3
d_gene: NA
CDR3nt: TGTGCCAGCAGTTTCGCGGATAGCACAGATACGCAGTATTTT
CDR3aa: CASSFADSTDTQYF

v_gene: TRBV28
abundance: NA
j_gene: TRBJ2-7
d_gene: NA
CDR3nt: TGTGCCTGTACCTCGCGCGCCGAGCAGTACTTC
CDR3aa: CACTSRAEQYF

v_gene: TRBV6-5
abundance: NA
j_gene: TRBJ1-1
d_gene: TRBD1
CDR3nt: TGTGCCAGCAGTCGACAGGGGAGAGTCACTGAAGCTTTCTTT
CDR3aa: CASSRQGRVTEAFF

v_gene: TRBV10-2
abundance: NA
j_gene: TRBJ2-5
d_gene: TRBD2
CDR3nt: TGCGCCAGCAGGCTCGGACTAGCGGGAGGGCCGGAGACCCAGTACTTC
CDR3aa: CASRLGLAGGPETQYF

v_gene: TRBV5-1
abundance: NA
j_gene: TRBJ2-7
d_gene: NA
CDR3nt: TGCGCCAGCAGCTTTTCCCGTCCCTACGAGCAGTACTTC
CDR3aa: CASSFSRPYEQYF

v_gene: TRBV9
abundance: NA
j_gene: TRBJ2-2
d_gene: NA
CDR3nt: TGTGCCAGCAGCCTTGCAGGCGGCAGGGGAGACACCGGGGAGCTGTTTTTT
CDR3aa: CASSLAGGRGDTGELFF

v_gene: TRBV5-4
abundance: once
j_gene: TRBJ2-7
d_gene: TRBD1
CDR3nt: TGTGCCAGCAGCCGGGACAGGGGATTATCGTACGAGCAGTACTTC
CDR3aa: CASSRDRGLSYEQYF

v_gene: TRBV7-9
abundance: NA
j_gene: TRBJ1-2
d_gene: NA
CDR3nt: TGTGCCAGCAGCTTAGAACAGGGACGACATGGCTACACCTTC
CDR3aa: CASSLEQGRHGYTF

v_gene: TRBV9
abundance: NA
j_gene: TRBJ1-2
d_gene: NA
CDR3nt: TGTGCCAGCAGCGTAGCAGACAGTGGGGCCTATGGCTACACCTTC
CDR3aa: CASSVADSGAYGYTF

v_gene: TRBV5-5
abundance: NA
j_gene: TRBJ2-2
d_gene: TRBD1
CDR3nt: TGTGCCAGCAGCTTGATGGGACAGGGCTCGAACGCCGGGGAGCTGTTTTTT
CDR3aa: CASSLMGQGSNAGELFF

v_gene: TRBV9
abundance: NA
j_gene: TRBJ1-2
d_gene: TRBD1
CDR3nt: TGTGCCAGCAGCGAAGGGACAGGATCGGCAGGGGCCTTC
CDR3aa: CASSEGTGSAGAF

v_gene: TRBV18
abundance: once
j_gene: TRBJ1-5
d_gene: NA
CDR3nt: TGTGCCAGCTCACCTTCCAACACAGGGTTGTGGCCCCAGCATTTT
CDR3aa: CASSPSNTGLWPQHF

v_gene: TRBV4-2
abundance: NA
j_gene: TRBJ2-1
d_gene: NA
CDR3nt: TGTGCCAGCAGCCATGTAAAAGGGGGCTACAATGAGCAGTTCTTC
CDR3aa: CASSHVKGGYNEQFF

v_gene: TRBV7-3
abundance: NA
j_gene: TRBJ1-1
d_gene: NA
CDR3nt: TGTGCCAGCAGCTTAACCTCTAGGGGGTTGAACACTGAAGCTTTCTTT
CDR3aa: CASSLTSRGLNTEAFF

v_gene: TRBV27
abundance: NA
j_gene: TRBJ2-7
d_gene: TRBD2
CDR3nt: TGTGCCAGCAGTTCAGCCCTAGCGGGAGGGCCCTACGAGCAGTACTTC
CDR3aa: CASSSALAGGPYEQYF

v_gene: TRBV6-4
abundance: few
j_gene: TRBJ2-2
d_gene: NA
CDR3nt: TGTGCCAGCAGTGACGTGGGAGAGGGGGAGCTGTTTTTT
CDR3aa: CASSDVGEGELFF

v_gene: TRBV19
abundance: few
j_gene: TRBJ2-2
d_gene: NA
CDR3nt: TGTGCCAGTAGTATAGGGGAGAACAGGGTCACCGGGGAGCTGTTTTTT
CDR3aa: CASSIGENRVTGELFF

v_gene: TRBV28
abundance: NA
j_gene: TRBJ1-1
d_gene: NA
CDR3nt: TGTGCCAGCAGTTATAATTATGAAGCTTTCTTT
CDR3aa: CASSYNYEAFF

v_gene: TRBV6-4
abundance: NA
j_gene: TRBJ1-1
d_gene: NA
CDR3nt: TGTGCCAGCAGCGCGACAGGGAACACTGAAGCTTTCTTT
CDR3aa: CASSATGNTEAFF

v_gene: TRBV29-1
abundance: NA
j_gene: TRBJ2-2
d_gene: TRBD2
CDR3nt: TGCAGCGGGAGAGGGACTAGCGTTGACACCGGGGAGCTGTTTTTT
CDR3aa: CSGRGTSVDTGELFF

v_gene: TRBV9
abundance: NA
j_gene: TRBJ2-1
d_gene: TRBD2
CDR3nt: TGTGCCAGCAGCGTAGAGCAACTAGCGGGGGTAAATGAGCAGTTCTTC
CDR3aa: CASSVEQLAGVNEQFF

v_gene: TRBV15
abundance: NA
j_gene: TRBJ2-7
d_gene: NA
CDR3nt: TGTGCCACCAGCACAAGACACCAGTCCTACGAGCAGTACTTC
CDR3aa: CATSTRHQSYEQYF

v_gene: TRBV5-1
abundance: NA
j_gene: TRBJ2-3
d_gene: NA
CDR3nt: TGCGCCAGCAGTCTCAGAACTCGGGAAGATACGCAGTATTTT
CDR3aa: CASSLRTREDTQYF

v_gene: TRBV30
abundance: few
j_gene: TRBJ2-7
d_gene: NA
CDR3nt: TGTGCCTGCTCAGAGGTGGATCTTGGCTCCTACGAGCAGTACTTC
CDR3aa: CACSEVDLGSYEQYF

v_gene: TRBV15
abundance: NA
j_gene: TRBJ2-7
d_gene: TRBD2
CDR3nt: TGTGCCACTGGAGGGACTAGCGAGTCCTACGAGCAGTACTTC
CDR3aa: CATGGTSESYEQYF

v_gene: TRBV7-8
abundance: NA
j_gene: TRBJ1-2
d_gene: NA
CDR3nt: TGTGCCAGCAGCTCCGGGGCTGGTAGGGAGGATGGCTACACCTTC
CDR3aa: CASSSGAGREDGYTF

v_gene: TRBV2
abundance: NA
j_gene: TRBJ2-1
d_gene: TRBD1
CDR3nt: TGTGCCAGCAGTGCCAAACAGGGGCCCTACAATGAGCAGTTCTTC
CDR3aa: CASSAKQGPYNEQFF

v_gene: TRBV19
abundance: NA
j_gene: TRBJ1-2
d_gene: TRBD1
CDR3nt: TGTGCCAGTAGTATGGGACAGCTCTATGGCTACACCTTC
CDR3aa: CASSMGQLYGYTF

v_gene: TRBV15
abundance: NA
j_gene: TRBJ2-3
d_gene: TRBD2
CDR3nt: TGTGCCACCAGCAGAGATCTCCTAGCGGGAGCCGTAGATACGCAGTATTTT
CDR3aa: CATSRDLLAGAVDTQYF